This record concerns one T cell receptor beta chain sequence. This sample is part of a study of blood T cell repertoires in COVID-19. The repertoire was sequenced with immunoSEQ multiplex PCR; TCRdb's copy has only in-frame clones and lacks some. The repertoire consists of 75,000 to 95,000 clones, with more than 65% occurring once and the leading ten covering roughly 6.3%. Input material: peripheral blood. This TCR was sampled from a man in his 60s with acute or convalescent COVID-19.

Here the CDR3 reads CASSRDRVSVEQFF. The CDR3 DNA sequence: TGTGCCAGCAGCCGTGACAGGGTGAGTGTTGAGCAGTTCTTC. V gene TRBV11-3 combines with J gene TRBJ2-1, with 7 bases aligning to TRBD1. After removal of 5 bases from V and 9 bases from J, the junction contained 10 bases not matched to a gene. There are 14 residues in the CDR3. Germline CDR1 reads SGHNT; CDR2 reads YENEEA.